Below, one TCR beta chain is given with its context. The sample belongs to a study of blood T cell repertoires in COVID-19. Study-level information: T cells, B-cell-depleted T cells, or PBMCs supplied cDNA or gDNA.

The table came from immunoSEQ multiplex PCR; TCRdb's copy has only in-frame clones and leaves some out. Here the sample spans around 300,000 clones, over 85% being singletons. Germline CDR1 SNHLY, CDR2 FYNNEI. V lost 2 bases and J lost 7; bases outside the gene matches: 6. The CDR3 has 15 residues. Cohorts were based on clinical histories the participants reported. The chain is built from TRBV2 and TRBJ2-1; 9 nucleotides line up with TRBD1. The sequence was obtained from a woman in her fifties or sixties who had recovered from COVID-19. Sequencing used PBMCs or T cells enriched from blood (not recorded which). Here the CDR3 DNA reads TGTGCCAGCAGTGAATTGGGGACAGGGTTGAATGAGCAGTTCTTC. Protein: CASSELGTGLNEQFF.